This T cell receptor beta chain comes out of a study of regulatory T cells in long-lasting Graves disease. Study overall: For under 3 months, newly diagnosed Graves' patients had been taking antithyroid drugs.

Sequencing libraries for TCR beta were prepared with iRepertoire HTBI primers and Arm-PCR of CDR3 regions. One entry per CDR3 protein results from TCRdb running MiXCR on the multiplex PCR reads. The repertoire holds some 560,000 distinct CDR3 sequences, with roughly 15% as singletons. V shed 3 bases, J shed 2 bases, and the junction held 4 bases outside the gene matches. The CDR3 is made up of 13 amino acids. Germline CDR1 is DFQATT and CDR2 is SNEGSKA (reference sequence). This clonotype was recorded many times. Time point denoted: newly diagnosed GD, antithyroid drugs for less than 3 months. Scientists built the TCR library using RNA that was extracted from PBMCs. The same data also contributed to another study, on T cells in Graves' hyperthyroidism and ophthalmopathy. That source reports: Hyperthyroidism of Graves' type that showed no ophthalmopathy progression within 18 months was stable. Diagnoses rested on clinical symptoms, serum thyroxine and TRAb, thyroid ultrasound and orbital computed tomography. The model predicted ophthalmopathy a median approximately six months before onset.

The chain combines TRBV20-1 with TRBJ2-7; 7 bases fit TRBD1. This receptor was obtained from a woman aged 40 to 65 with Graves disease. Source: peripheral blood mononuclear cells (PBMCs), taken at new diagnosis, from a patient treated with antithyroid drugs. The CDR3 is CSASGQETYEQYF. Here the CDR3 DNA reads TGCAGTGCTAGCGGACAGGAGACCTACGAGCAGTACTTC.